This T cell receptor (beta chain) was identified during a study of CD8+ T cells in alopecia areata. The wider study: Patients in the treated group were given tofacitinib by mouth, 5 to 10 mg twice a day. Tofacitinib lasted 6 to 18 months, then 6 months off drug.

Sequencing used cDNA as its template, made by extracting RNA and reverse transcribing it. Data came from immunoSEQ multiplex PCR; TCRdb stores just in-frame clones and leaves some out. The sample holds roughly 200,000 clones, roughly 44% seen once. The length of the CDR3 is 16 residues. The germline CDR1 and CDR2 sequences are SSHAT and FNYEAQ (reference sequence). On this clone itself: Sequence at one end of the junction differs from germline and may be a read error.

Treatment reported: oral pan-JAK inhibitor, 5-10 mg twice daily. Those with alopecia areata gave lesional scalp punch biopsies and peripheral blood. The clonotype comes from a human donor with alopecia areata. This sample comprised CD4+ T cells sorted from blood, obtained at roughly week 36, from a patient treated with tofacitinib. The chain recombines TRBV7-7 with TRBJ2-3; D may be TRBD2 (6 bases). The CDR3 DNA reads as TGTGCTAGCAGCCCGCTTGGAAGGCGGGACACAGATACGCAGTATTTT. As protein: CASSPLGRRDTDTQYF.